This T cell receptor (beta chain) was found in a study of cytomegalovirus exposure and HLA in healthy donors. Findings of the study overall: TCR beta chains numbering some 150 were designated cytomegalovirus-associated. In vitro experiments confirmed that three CMV-associated chains were specific for CMV antigens. That first-cohort TCR clusters tended to co-occur in the approximately 120 validation repertoires was found in a later analysis.

The donors were members of the validation cohort comprising 100 to 150 subjects, separate from the roughly 670-subject first cohort. Germline CDR1 and CDR2: SGHRS and YFSETQ. The CDR3 loop spans 15 amino acids. The J segment lost 4 bases and the V segment lost 0 bases, leaving 2 bases of the junction unmatched. The method was immunoSEQ multiplex PCR; TCRdb's version includes in-frame clones alone and lacks a portion of them. The data contain over 110,000 clones, roughly 81% of them singletons. Regarding this clone: Its antigen is not identified.

Sequencing was performed on PBMCs. This clonotype was obtained from a woman aged 30 to 39 in good health and CMV-seronegative. V is TRBV5-1 and J is TRBJ2-5, with 11 bases lining up with TRBD2. The CDR3 spells CASSLGLAGGETQYF. The CDR3 DNA is TGCGCCAGCAGCTTGGGGCTAGCGGGGGGAGAGACCCAGTACTTC.